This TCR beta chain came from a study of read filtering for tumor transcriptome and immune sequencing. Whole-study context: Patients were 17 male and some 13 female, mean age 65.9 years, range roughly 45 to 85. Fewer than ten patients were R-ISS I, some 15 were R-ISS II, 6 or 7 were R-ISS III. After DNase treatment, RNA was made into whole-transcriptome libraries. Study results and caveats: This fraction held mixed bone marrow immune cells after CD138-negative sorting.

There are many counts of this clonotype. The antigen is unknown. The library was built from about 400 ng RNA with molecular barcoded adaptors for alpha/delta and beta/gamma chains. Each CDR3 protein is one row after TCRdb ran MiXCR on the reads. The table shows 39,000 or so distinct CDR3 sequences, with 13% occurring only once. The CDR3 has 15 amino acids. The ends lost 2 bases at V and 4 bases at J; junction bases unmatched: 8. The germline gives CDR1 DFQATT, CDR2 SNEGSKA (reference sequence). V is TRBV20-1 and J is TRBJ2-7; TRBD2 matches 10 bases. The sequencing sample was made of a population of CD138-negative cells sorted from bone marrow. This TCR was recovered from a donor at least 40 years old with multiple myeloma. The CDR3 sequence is CSARIPLAGRYEQYF. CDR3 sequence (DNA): TGCAGTGCTAGAATTCCACTAGCGGGAAGGTACGAGCAGTACTTC.